This T cell receptor beta chain came from a study of T cell responses to AZD1222 COVID-19 vaccine. In regard to this clone: What it binds is not known.

The protocol was immunoSEQ multiplex PCR, while the TCRdb copy is restricted to in-frame clones and leaves out a portion. Of about 180,000 clones listed, 88% are singletons. Study outcomes and limitations: The study sampled repertoires only after the peak T cell response.

The V gene lost 4 bases and the J gene lost 4 bases, with 10 bases spanning the gap. Per the germline V gene, CDR1 is MNHNY and CDR2 is SVGAGI (reference sequence). The CDR3 runs to 13 residues. This sequence originates from an adult who received the AZD1222 COVID-19 vaccine. The chain carries TRBV6-6 and TRBJ2-5; D might be TRBD1 or TRBD2, each matching 6 bases. This specimen was peripheral blood, taken 28 days after the second AZD1222 dose. DNA of the CDR3: TGTGCCAGCAGTTCGGGGGCCGGAGAGACCCAGTACTTC. The encoded protein is CASSSGAGETQYF.